This paragraph covers one T cell receptor beta chain sequence. The ends lost 3 bases at V and 8 bases at J; junction bases unmatched: 11. There are 16 residues in the CDR3. Germline V gene data show CDR1 as LNHNV and CDR2 as YYDKDF (reference sequence). This sample was included in a study of blood T cell repertoires in COVID-19. Study as a whole: From the United States, Italy and Spain came samples of acute and convalescent COVID-19. PBMCs, B-cell-depleted T cells, or T cells were the source of the cDNA or gDNA that made up the material.

In the study's own analysis: The assay estimated nucleated cells by amplifying reference gene primers. Assay used: immunoSEQ multiplex PCR; TCRdb lists only in-frame clones, some missing. That table gives V, J and clone size, and the DNA gave D and trimming. The sample has around 91,000 clones, 79% seen once. This chain uses TRBV15 with TRBJ1-4, with 8 bases fitting TRBD1. The sample taken for sequencing was peripheral blood. The clonotype was recovered from an elderly woman with active or convalescent COVID-19. CDR3 DNA sequence: TGTGCCACCAGCAGGCCCCGTGGACAGGGTCGCGAAAAACTGTTTTTT. Translating gives CATSRPRGQGREKLFF.